The 10 T cell receptor beta chains given below trace back to one sample, sequenced in a study of cytomegalovirus exposure and HLA in healthy donors. Use of 60 Vbeta and 13 Jbeta primers characterized the PCR. Clones were read by immunoSEQ multiplex PCR, and TCRdb kept only the in-frame ones, dropping some. The sample has over 90,000 clones; roughly 77% are singletons. Sample: PBMCs. These receptors all come from a woman aged 18 to 35 in good health and CMV-seropositive.

The rearrangement links TRBV7-2 to TRBJ2-5, with 7 bases identical to TRBD1. The CDR3 loop spans 15 amino acids. Germline CDR1 and CDR2: SGHTA and FQGNSA. V was clipped by 1 base and J by 7 bases; unmatched bases: 9. CDR3 residues: CASSLVPGQFPTQYF. CDR3 nucleotide sequence: TGTGCCAGCAGCTTAGTCCCGGGACAGTTTCCGACCCAGTACTTC.

The genes are TRBV5-1 and TRBJ1-5; D call uncertain. Germline V lookup: CDR1 SGHRS, CDR2 YFSETQ. V lost 4 bases and J 6 bases, leaving 14 bases between the germline ends. The CDR3 loop spans 14 amino acids. In nucleotides, the CDR3 is TGCGCCAGCAGCCCCGGGGTGGCTGGTCAGCCCCAGCATTTT. It codes for CASSPGVAGQPQHF. Filled out from reference TRBV5-1 and TRBJ1-5, the complete variable domain reads KAGVTQTPRYLIKTRGQQVTLSCSPISGHRSVSWYQQTPGQGLQFLFEYFSETQRNKGNFPGRFSGRQFSNSRSEMNVSTLELGDSALYLCASSPGVAGQPQHFGDGTRLSIL.

This chain uses TRBV29-1 with TRBJ1-6, with 8 bases lining up with TRBD1. CDR3 length: 12 residues. CDR1 is SQVTM, CDR2 ANQGSEA, per germline. V dropped 7 bases and J dropped 6; count of bases not matched to a gene: 2. The CDR3 loop reads CSAGQGNSPLHF. For the CDR3, the DNA is TGCAGCGCCGGACAGGGTAATTCACCCCTCCACTTT.

The J gene is TRBJ1-6, the V gene TRBV10-3, with a tentative D call TRBD1 (5 bases). V shed 8 bases and J shed 10 bases, with 15 bases lying between them. CDR1 and CDR2 (germline): ENHRY, SYGVKD. CDR3 length: 13 amino acids. The CDR3 reads CAILGEVGSPLHF. The CDR3 bases are TGTGCCATCCTGGGGGAGGTAGGCTCACCCCTCCACTTT.

CDR3 loop: CASSRSGDRNYEQYF. CDR3 DNA sequence: TGTGCCAGCAGCAGGTCCGGGGACAGGAACTACGAGCAGTACTTC. The rearrangement uses TRBV6-6 and TRBJ2-7, with 8 bases fitting TRBD1. Germline-derived CDR1 and CDR2 are MNHNY and SVGAGI (reference sequence). The CDR3 loop spans 15 amino acids. V was clipped by 6 bases and J by 3 bases; unmatched bases: 10.

This CDR3 is CASSYTPGGTDTQYF. The CDR3 DNA reads as TGTGCCAGCAGTTATACCCCGGGAGGCACAGATACGCAGTATTTT. J is TRBJ2-3 and V is TRBV6-6, with D possibly being TRBD2 (6 bases). CDR1 and CDR2 from the germline V gene are MNHNY and SVGAGI (reference sequence). The ends were cut back, 3 bases at V and 1 base at J, with 11 bases in the middle. The length of the CDR3 is 15 residues.

The genes are TRBV19 and TRBJ1-1; D might be TRBD1 (5 bases). The CDR3 is made up of 17 amino acids. The germline V gene encodes CDR1 LNHDA and CDR2 SQIVND (reference sequence). Trimming took 1 base from V and 1 from J, leaving 16 bases between them. Written as DNA, the CDR3 is TGTGCCAGTAGTATAGCGGGGGTAAGGTCAACGAACACTGAAGCTTTCTTT. Protein sequence: CASSIAGVRSTNTEAFF.

The V and J genes are TRBV6-1 and TRBJ2-7, with 8 bases matching TRBD2. Germline V gene data show CDR1 as MNHNS and CDR2 as SASEGT. With V trimmed by 4 bases and J by 3 bases, 5 bases remained unmatched. The CDR3 sequence is 14 residues long. This chain's CDR3 is CASSAAGEGYEQYF. In DNA, the CDR3 is TGTGCCAGCAGTGCAGCGGGAGAGGGCTACGAGCAGTACTTC.

The chain combines TRBV4-3 with TRBJ1-5; TRBD1 might be the D (6 bases). Deletions cut 3 bases from V and 4 bases from J, with 13 bases between. Germline V CDR1 and CDR2: LGHNA, YSLEER. The CDR3 sequence is 15 residues long. The CDR3 DNA sequence: TGCGCCAGCAGCCAGACCAAACAGGGAAATCAGCCCCAGCATTTT. Residues: CASSQTKQGNQPQHF.

This rearrangement joins TRBV28 to TRBJ1-1; D remains ambiguous. The germline V gene has CDR1 MDHEN and CDR2 SYDVKM. Trimming stripped 5 bases from V and 3 bases from J, with 7 bases between. The CDR3 has 12 residues. The DNA for the CDR3 is TGTGCCAGCAGTCTAAGTTACACTGAAGCTTTCTTT. Amino acids: CASSLSYTEAFF.